The entry that follows covers one T cell receptor beta chain sequence. The antigen is not known. CDR3 length: 14 residues. Germline values: CDR1 MDHEN, CDR2 SYDVKM. V was trimmed by 3 bases and J by 12 bases, leaving 20 bases between them. Repertoires were generated with immunoSEQ multiplex PCR, while TCRdb's copy carries only in-frame clones and drops some. In the table there are tens of thousands of clones, around 86% of which are singletons. The sample originates from a study of OX40 agonist ivuxolimab in advanced cancers. Study as a whole: A diagnosis of hepatocellular carcinoma, melanoma, renal cell or head and neck cancer was present in dose-escalation patients.

Broader study findings: Some nonresponders likewise displayed low normalized T-cell clonal expansion.

Autoimmune disease history or systemic immunosuppression led to patient exclusion. The chain carries TRBV28 and TRBJ1-1; perhaps TRBD1 as D (6 bases). This TCR was sampled from an adult with an advanced solid tumor such as melanoma, head and neck, liver or kidney cancer. Sample: CD4+ or CD8+ T cells sorted from blood, taken in a trial of the OX40 agonist ivuxolimab. The CDR3 nucleotides are TGTGCCAGCAGTTTGAAGAGGCCAGGACAGTATCCTTTCTTT. This sequence encodes CASSLKRPGQYPFF.